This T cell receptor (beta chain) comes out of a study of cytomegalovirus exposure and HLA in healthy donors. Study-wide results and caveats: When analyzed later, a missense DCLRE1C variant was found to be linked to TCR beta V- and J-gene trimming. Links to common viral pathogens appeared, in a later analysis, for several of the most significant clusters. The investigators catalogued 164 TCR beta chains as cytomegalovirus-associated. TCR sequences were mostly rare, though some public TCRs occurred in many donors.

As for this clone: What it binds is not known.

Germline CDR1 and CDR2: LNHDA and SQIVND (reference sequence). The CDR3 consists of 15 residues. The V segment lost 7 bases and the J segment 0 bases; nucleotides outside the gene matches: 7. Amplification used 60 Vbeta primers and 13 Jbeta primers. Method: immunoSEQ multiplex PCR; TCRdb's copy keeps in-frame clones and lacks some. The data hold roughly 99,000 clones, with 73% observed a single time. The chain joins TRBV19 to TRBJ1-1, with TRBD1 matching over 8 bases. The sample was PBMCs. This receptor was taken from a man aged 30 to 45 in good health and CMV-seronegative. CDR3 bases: TGTGCCAGTAAATCACAGGGGGAGATGAACACTGAAGCTTTCTTT. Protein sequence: CASKSQGEMNTEAFF.